These 18 T cell receptor beta chains share one sample of origin, sequenced in a study of PD-1 blockade in classical Hodgkin lymphoma (dated by TCRdb to about 2020). The method behind the library was the immunoSEQ multiplex PCR assay. TCRdb retrieved this table from immuneACCESS and kept in-frame rearrangements only. Not all clones are present; in checked studies, unresolved V genes account for under half, and no reason is known for the remainder. Here the sample has several thousand clones; 75% to 85% occur a single time. The ten largest clones add up to approximately 42% of the sample. The time point label of this sample denotes: cycle 4 day 1 (C4D1), after 6 weeks of nivolumab. Every trial patient had relapsed following autologous stem cell transplantation, and prior brentuximab vedotin exposure was what differed among cohorts A, B and C. The sample consisted of peripheral blood mononuclear cells (PBMCs), taken before the fourth cycle of nivolumab. All receptors derive from a human donor with classical Hodgkin lymphoma.

The chain combines TRBV28 with TRBJ1-2, with 7 bases identical to TRBD1. CDR1 and CDR2 (germline): MDHEN, SYDVKM. With V trimmed by 3 bases and J by 7 bases, 8 bases remained unmatched. The CDR3 is 14 amino acids. The CDR3 region is CASSFRQGGFGYTF. The CDR3 coding sequence is TGTGCCAGCAGTTTCCGGCAGGGGGGGTTTGGCTACACCTTC.

To note about this clone: With a much larger clone just one base away, this may be a read error. Here the CDR3 DNA reads TGTGCCAGCAACTTACTCGACAGCCCAAGCCCCCTCCACTTT. This codes for CASNLLDSPSPLHF. This chain uses TRBV5-4 with TRBJ1-6; TRBD1 is a possible D gene (5 bases). CDR1 and CDR2 from the germline V gene are SGHNT and YYREEE (reference sequence). Trimming removed 6 bases at V and 13 bases at J, with 20 bases between. The CDR3 covers 14 residues.

This chain links TRBV19 with TRBJ2-3; D might be TRBD1 (6 bases). CDR3 size: 14 residues. Germline V gene sequence: CDR1 LNHDA, CDR2 SQIVND (reference sequence). Trimming stripped 7 bases from V and 6 bases from J, with 17 bases between. In DNA form, the CDR3 reads TGTGCCAGTATTTCTCCAGGGGAAACCGATACGCAGTATTTT. Residues: CASISPGETDTQYF.

The chain joins TRBV19 to TRBJ1-1; weak D call: TRBD1 (6 bases). The germline V gene encodes CDR1 LNHDA and CDR2 SQIVND (reference sequence). This CDR3 spans 14 amino acids. The ends were cut back, 5 bases at V and 0 bases at J, with 10 bases in the middle. The CDR3 DNA reads TGTGCCAGTAGTCCCAGGACAGTGAACACTGAAGCTTTCTTT. Translation gives CASSPRTVNTEAFF. Full variable domain (missing parts from reference TRBV19 and TRBJ1-1): DGGITQSPKYLFRKEGQNVTLSCEQNLNHDAMYWYRQDPGQGLRLIYYSQIVNDFQKGDIAEGYSVSREKKESFPLTVTSAQKNPTAFYLCASSPRTVNTEAFFGQGTRLTVV.

The V call is TRBV19, the J call TRBJ1-1; unclear D gene. Trimming took off 3 bases at V and 5 bases at J, with 16 bases between the two ends. Looked up from germline, CDR1 is LNHDA and CDR2 is SQIVND (reference sequence). The CDR3 spans 15 residues. CDR3 amino acids: CASSIALVVGTEAFF. The DNA for the CDR3 is TGTGCCAGTAGTATCGCACTGGTGGTCGGGACTGAAGCTTTCTTT.

The V and J genes are TRBV2 and TRBJ1-1, with D maybe TRBD1 (5 bases). The CDR3 runs to 13 residues. The germline V gene has CDR1 SNHLY and CDR2 FYNNEI. The V end was cut by 10 bases, the J end by 1 base, with 13 bases between. The CDR3 protein is CATQGTENTEAFF. Here the CDR3 DNA reads TGTGCCACCCAAGGGACCGAGAACACTGAAGCTTTCTTT.

The genes are TRBV7-2 and TRBJ1-4; D unresolved. This CDR3 is built from 12 residues. Germline V lookup: CDR1 SGHTA, CDR2 FQGNSA. V was pared by 5 bases and J by 10 bases, with 11 bases between. This CDR3 is CASSRSEGKLFF. The CDR3 DNA sequence: TGTGCCAGCAGCCGGTCGGAGGGAAAACTGTTTTTT.

The CDR3 DNA reads as TGTGCCAGCAGTCCGATGACAGGGGCCCTGAACACTGAAGCTTTCTTT. This gives the protein CASSPMTGALNTEAFF. This chain uses TRBV11-2 with TRBJ1-1; 8 positions agree with TRBD1. Germline V CDR1 and CDR2: SGHAT, FQNNGV. CDR3 length equals 16 residues. J gave up 0 bases and V 6 bases, and 9 bases lay outside the gene matches. Full variable domain (rest looked up from reference TRBV11-2 and TRBJ1-1): EAGVAQSPRYKIIEKRQSVAFWCNPISGHATLYWYQQILGQGPKLLIQFQNNGVVDDSQLPKDRFSAERLKGVDSTLKIQPAKLEDSAVYLCASSPMTGALNTEAFFGQGTRLTVV.

This sequence joins TRBV7-2 and TRBJ2-7; D gene uncertain. Looked up from germline, CDR1 is SGHTA and CDR2 is FQGNSA. The CDR3 spans 12 residues. V was cut by 1 base and J by 2 bases, with 3 bases left in between. This chain's CDR3 is CASSLVPYEQYF. DNA for the CDR3: TGTGCCAGCAGCTTAGTCCCCTACGAGCAGTACTTC.

V and J are TRBV28 and TRBJ1-2; 8 nucleotides align to TRBD1. The CDR3 loop spans 15 amino acids. The germline CDR1 and CDR2 sequences are MDHEN and SYDVKM. The V gene end was trimmed by 2 bases and the J gene end by 7 bases; junction bases not matched to a gene: 9. The CDR3 protein is CASSLATGGMGGYTF. CDR3 nucleotide sequence: TGTGCCAGCAGTTTAGCCACAGGGGGGATGGGTGGCTACACCTTC.

The chain carries TRBV5-1 and TRBJ1-6; D uncertain. CDR1 and CDR2 (germline): SGHRS, YFSETQ. V was trimmed by 0 bases and J by 7 bases, leaving 14 bases between them. The CDR3 sequence is 16 residues long. CDR3 in amino acids: CASSLGLSQRNSPLHF. CDR3 DNA sequence: TGCGCCAGCAGCTTGGGACTGAGTCAAAGGAATTCACCCCTCCACTTT.

This chain joins TRBV7-9 and TRBJ2-5, with 8 bases matching TRBD1. After removal of 5 bases from V and 6 bases from J, the junction contained 5 bases not matched to a gene. Germline CDR1 and CDR2: SEHNR and FQNEAQ (reference sequence). The CDR3 spans 13 residues. This chain's CDR3 is CASSTGQGQTQYF. The CDR3 nucleotides read TGTGCCAGCAGCACAGGACAGGGCCAGACCCAGTACTTC.

This clone was counted between two and nine times. The chain employs TRBV7-6 and TRBJ2-2; TRBD2 matches 11 bases. CDR3 size: 15 residues. Germline CDR1 is SGHVS and CDR2 is FNYEAQ. V lost 4 bases to trimming and J lost 6 bases; unmatched junction nucleotides: 4. The CDR3 is CASSSTSGSSGELFF. Written as DNA, the CDR3 is TGTGCCAGCAGCTCAACTAGCGGGAGTTCCGGGGAGCTGTTTTTT.

The chain combines TRBV5-6 with TRBJ2-7; the D gene is possibly TRBD1 (5 bases). The CDR3 is 14 amino acids. V lost 4 bases, J lost 2 bases, and 13 bases lay in between. Germline V lookup: CDR1 SGHDT, CDR2 YYEEEE. The CDR3 DNA is TGTGCCAGCAGCGCCCCAGGGTTAACCTACGAGCAGTACTTC. It specifies CASSAPGLTYEQYF.

This chain uses TRBV27 with TRBJ2-3; 14 bases fit TRBD2. The J segment lost 4 bases and the V segment lost 5 bases, leaving 2 bases of the junction unmatched. This CDR3 is 15 amino acids long. Germline V gene data show CDR1 as MNHEY and CDR2 as SMNVEV (reference sequence). CDR3 loop: CASSLTSGGADTQYF. The CDR3 DNA reads TGTGCCAGCAGTCTGACTAGCGGGGGGGCAGATACGCAGTATTTT.

The genes are TRBV7-9 and TRBJ1-1; no reliable D call. The germline V gene encodes CDR1 SEHNR and CDR2 FQNEAQ (reference sequence). V lost 1 base and J 1 base, leaving 7 bases between the germline ends. The CDR3 covers 14 residues. The CDR3 sequence is CASSLGFSNTEAFF. CDR3 DNA: TGTGCCAGCAGCTTAGGTTTTTCGAACACTGAAGCTTTCTTT. The full variable domain, its missing parts supplied by reference TRBV7-9 and TRBJ1-1, is DTGVSQNPRHKITKRGQNVTFRCDPISEHNRLYWYRQTLGQGPEFLTYFQNEAQLEKSRLLSDRFSAERPKGSFSTLEIQRTEQGDSAMYLCASSLGFSNTEAFFGQGTRLTVV.

V is TRBV10-3 and J is TRBJ2-4; TRBD1 aligns across 7 bases. The CDR3 sequence is 13 residues long. With V trimmed by 5 bases and J by 5 bases, 3 bases remained unmatched. In germline, CDR1 is ENHRY, CDR2 SYGVKD. The CDR3 loop reads CAISPGQENIQYF. DNA of the CDR3: TGTGCCATCAGTCCTGGACAGGAAAACATTCAGTACTTC.

This sequence joins TRBV9 and TRBJ2-3, with D unclear. Germline-derived CDR1 and CDR2 are SGDLS and YYNGEE. This CDR3 has 14 residues. Trimming shortened V by 0 bases and J by 6 bases, and 11 bases separated the two germline ends. As DNA, the CDR3 is TGTGCCAGCAGCGTAGGGTCGCTGGGGGATACGCAGTATTTT. Protein sequence: CASSVGSLGDTQYF.